This is a list of T cell receptor beta chains from one sample in a study of cytomegalovirus exposure and HLA in healthy donors. Generated by immunoSEQ multiplex PCR, the TCRdb table keeps only in-frame clones and is missing some. The table lists 100,000 to 120,000 clones, roughly 80% of them singletons. Sequencing used PBMCs. The receptor source for this set is a woman in her thirties in good health and CMV-seronegative. The CDR3 runs from the conserved cysteine through the conserved F or W. D genes are given only for firm matches. The size field is filled for only some rows; it gives once, few, many or a size class.

abundance	d_gene	v_gene	j_gene	CDR3aa
.	TRBD2	TRBV6-1	TRBJ2-7	CASRPSGSSYEQYF
.	TRBD2	TRBV15	TRBJ2-1	CATSRDPRLAGFSNEQFF
.	.	TRBV5-1	TRBJ2-5	CASSLAQVAQETQYF
.	.	TRBV30	TRBJ2-5	CAWSVQGLMEETQYF
.	TRBD2	TRBV4-3	TRBJ2-7	CASSHNRRGGGSYEQYF
.	TRBD2	TRBV29-1	TRBJ2-2	CSVAPGTSGTTGELFF
.	.	TRBV7-9	TRBJ1-4	CASSAGASEKLFF
once	.	TRBV7-9	TRBJ1-4	CASSLVSGTNEKLFF
.	.	TRBV28	TRBJ1-3	CASSLFSGNTIYF
.	TRBD1	TRBV30	TRBJ1-2	CAWSVLGRGRTNYGYTF
once	.	TRBV7-7	TRBJ2-2	CASSPGTLKLFF
.	TRBD2	TRBV15	TRBJ2-7	CASSPGTSGYYEQYF
.	.	TRBV19	TRBJ1-5	CASRERRDGGQPQHF
.	.	TRBV28	TRBJ2-5	CASRTVQETQYF
.	TRBD2	TRBV9	TRBJ2-7	CASSVEAGASYEQYF
.	.	TRBV15	TRBJ2-7	CATRGRDNYEQYF
.	.	TRBV28	TRBJ1-1	CASSYGWTEAFF
.	TRBD2	TRBV6-1	TRBJ2-3	CASRDSGSWTDTQYF